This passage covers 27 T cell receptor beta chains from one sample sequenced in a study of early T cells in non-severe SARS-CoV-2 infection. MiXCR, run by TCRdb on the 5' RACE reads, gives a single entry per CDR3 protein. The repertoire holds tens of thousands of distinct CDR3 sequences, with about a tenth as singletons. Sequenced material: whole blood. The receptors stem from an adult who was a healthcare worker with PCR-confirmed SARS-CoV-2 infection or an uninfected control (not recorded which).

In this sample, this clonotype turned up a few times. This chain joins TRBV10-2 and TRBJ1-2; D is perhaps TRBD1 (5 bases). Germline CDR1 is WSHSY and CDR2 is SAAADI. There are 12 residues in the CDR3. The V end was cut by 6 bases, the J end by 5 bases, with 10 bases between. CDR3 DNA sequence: TGCGCCAGCAGCGCAACAGGTTATGGCTACACCTTC. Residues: CASSATGYGYTF.

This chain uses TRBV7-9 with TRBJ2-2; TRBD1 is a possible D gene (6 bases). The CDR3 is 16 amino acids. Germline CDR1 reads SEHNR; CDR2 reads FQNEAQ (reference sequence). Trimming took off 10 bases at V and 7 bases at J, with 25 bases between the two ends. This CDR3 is CATSPFVSGEHGELFF. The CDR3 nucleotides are TGTGCCACCTCCCCCTTCGTGTCAGGGGAGCACGGGGAGCTGTTTTTT.

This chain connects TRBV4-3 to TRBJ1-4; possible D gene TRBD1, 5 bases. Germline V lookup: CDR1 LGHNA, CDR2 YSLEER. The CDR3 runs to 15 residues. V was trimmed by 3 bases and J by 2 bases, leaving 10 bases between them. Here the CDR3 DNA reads TGCGCCAGCAGCCATAAGGGGAGGACTAATGAAAAACTGTTTTTT. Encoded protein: CASSHKGRTNEKLFF.

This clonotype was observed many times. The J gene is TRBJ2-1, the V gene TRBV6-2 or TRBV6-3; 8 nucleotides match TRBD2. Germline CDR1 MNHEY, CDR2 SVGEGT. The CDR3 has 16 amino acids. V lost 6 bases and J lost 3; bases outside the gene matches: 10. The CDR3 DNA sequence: TGTGCCAGCAGCCCCAGGACTAGCAGGAACTACAATGAGCAGTTCTTC. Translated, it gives CASSPRTSRNYNEQFF.

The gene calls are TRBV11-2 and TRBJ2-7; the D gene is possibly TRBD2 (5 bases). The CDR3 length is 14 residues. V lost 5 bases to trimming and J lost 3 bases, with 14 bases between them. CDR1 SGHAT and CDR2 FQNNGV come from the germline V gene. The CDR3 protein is CASSLGDFGYEQYF. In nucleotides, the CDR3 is TGTGCCAGCAGCCTGGGAGACTTCGGCTACGAGCAGTACTTC.

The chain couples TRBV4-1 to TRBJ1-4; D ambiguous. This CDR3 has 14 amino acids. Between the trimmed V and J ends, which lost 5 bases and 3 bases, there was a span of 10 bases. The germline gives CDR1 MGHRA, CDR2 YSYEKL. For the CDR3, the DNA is TGCGCCAGCAGCTACACCCCCTCTAATGAAAAACTGTTTTTT. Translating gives CASSYTPSNEKLFF.

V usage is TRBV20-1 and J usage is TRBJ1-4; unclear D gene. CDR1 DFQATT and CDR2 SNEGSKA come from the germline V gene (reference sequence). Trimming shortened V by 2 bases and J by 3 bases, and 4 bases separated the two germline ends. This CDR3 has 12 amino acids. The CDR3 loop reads CSARPPNEKLFF. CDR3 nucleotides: TGCAGTGCTAGACCCCCTAATGAAAAACTGTTTTTT.

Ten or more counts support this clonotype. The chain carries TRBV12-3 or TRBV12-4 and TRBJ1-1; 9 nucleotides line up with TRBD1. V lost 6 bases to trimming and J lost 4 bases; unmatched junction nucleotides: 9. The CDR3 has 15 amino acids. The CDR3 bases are TGTGCCAGCAGCGACAGGGGGAGGGGGACCACTGAAGCTTTCTTT. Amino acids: CASSDRGRGTTEAFF.

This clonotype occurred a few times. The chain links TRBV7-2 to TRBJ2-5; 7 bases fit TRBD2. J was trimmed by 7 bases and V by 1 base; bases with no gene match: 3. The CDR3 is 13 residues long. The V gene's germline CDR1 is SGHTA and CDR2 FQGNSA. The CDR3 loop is CASSLEASGTQYF. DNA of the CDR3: TGTGCCAGCAGCTTAGAGGCTAGCGGGACCCAGTACTTC.

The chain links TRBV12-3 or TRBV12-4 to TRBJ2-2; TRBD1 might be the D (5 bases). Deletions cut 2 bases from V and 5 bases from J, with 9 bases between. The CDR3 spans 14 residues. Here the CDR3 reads CASSLRGRTGELFF. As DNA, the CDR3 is TGTGCCAGCAGTTTAAGGGGCCGGACCGGGGAGCTGTTTTTT.

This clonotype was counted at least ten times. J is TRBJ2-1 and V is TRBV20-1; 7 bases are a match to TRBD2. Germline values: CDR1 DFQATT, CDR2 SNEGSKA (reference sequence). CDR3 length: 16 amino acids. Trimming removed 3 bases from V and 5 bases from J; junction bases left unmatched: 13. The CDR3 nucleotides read TGCAGTGCTAGGGGCCGCGGGAGTCTCTTAAACAATGAGCAGTTCTTC. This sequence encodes CSARGRGSLLNNEQFF.

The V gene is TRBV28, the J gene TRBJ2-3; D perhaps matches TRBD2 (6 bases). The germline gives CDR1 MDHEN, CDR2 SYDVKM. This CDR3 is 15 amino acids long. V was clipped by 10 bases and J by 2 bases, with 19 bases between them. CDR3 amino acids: CANRRGREDTDTQYF. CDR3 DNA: TGTGCCAACCGGAGGGGCAGGGAAGACACAGATACGCAGTATTTT.

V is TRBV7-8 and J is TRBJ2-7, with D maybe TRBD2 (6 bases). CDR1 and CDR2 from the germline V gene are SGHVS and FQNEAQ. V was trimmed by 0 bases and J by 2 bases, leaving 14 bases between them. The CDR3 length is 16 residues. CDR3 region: CASSLAAAGIAYEQYF. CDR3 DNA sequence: TGTGCCAGCAGCTTAGCGGCAGCGGGCATCGCCTACGAGCAGTACTTC.

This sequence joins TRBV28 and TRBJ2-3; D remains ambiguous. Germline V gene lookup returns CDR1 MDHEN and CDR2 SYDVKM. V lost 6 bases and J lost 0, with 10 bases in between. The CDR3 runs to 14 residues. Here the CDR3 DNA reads TGTGCCAGCAGCAGGCTTCTTAGCACAGATACGCAGTATTTT. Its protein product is CASSRLLSTDTQYF.

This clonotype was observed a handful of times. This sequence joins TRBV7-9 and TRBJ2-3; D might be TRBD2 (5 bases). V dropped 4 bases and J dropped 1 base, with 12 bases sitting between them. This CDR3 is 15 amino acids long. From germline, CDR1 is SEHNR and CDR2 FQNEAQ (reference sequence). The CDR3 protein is CASSSWRTGTDTQYF. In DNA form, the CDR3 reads TGTGCCAGCAGCTCGTGGAGGACGGGCACAGATACGCAGTATTTT.

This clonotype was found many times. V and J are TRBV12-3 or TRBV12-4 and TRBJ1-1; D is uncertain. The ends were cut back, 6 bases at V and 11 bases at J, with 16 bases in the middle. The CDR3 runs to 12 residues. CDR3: CASSTRSGDAFF. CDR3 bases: TGTGCCAGCAGCACCAGGAGCGGTGACGCTTTCTTT.

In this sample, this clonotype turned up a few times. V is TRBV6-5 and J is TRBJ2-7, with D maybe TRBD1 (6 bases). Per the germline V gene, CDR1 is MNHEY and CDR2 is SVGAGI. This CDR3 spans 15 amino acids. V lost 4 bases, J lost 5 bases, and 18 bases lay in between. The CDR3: CASSLSGRGKDEQYF. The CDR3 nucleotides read TGTGCCAGCAGTTTGTCAGGCAGGGGAAAGGACGAGCAGTACTTC.

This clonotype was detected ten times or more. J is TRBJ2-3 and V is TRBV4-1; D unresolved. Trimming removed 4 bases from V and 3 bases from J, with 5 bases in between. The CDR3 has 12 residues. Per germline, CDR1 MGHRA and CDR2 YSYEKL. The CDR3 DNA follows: TGCGCCAGCAGCCTCGGGACAGATACGCAGTATTTT. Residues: CASSLGTDTQYF.

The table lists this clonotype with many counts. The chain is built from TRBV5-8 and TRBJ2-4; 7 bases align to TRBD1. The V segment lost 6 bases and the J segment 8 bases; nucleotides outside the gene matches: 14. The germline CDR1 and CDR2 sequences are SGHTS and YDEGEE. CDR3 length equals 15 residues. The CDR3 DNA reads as TGTGCCAGCACCCGCAGCACAGGGGAACGGGACATTCAGTACTTC. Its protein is CASTRSTGERDIQYF.

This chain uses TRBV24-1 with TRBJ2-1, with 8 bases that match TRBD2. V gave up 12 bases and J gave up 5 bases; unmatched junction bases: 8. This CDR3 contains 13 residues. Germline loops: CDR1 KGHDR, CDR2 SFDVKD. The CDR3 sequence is CAAAGGKDNEQFF. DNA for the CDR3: TGTGCCGCCGCGGGAGGAAAGGACAATGAGCAGTTCTTC.

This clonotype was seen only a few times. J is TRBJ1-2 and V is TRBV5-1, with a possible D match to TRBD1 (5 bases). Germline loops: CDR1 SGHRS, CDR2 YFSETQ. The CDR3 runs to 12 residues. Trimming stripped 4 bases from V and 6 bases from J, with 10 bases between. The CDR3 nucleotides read TGCGCCAGCAGCATGACAGCGGATGGCTACACCTTC. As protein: CASSMTADGYTF.

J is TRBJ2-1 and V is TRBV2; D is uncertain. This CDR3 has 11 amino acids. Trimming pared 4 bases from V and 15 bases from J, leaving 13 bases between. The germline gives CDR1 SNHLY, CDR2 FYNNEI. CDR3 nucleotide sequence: TGTGCCAGCAGTGTTGAGAATAGTCTGTTCTTC. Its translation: CASSVENSLFF.

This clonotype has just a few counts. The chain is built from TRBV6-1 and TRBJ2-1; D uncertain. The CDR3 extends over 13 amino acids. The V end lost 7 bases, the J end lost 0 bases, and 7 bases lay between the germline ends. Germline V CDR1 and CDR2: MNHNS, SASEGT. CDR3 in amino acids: CASISRSYNEQFF. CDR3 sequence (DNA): TGTGCCAGCATTAGTCGCTCCTACAATGAGCAGTTCTTC.

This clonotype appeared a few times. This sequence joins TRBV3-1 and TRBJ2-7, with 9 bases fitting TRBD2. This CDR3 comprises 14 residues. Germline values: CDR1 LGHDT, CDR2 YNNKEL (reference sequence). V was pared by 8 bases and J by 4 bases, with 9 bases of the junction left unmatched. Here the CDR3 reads CASGTGTSIYEQYF. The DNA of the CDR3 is TGTGCCAGCGGAACCGGGACTAGCATTTACGAGCAGTACTTC.

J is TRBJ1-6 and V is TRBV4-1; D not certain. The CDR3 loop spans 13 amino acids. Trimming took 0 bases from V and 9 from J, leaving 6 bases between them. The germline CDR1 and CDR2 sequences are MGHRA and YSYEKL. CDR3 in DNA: TGCGCCAGCAGCCAAGACCCCATTTCACCCCTCCACTTT. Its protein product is CASSQDPISPLHF.

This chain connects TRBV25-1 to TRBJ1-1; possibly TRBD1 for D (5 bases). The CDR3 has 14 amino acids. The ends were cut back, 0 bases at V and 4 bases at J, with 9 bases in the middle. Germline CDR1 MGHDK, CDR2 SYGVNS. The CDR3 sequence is CASSEYGAATEAFF. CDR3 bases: TGTGCCAGCAGTGAATACGGGGCAGCCACTGAAGCTTTCTTT.

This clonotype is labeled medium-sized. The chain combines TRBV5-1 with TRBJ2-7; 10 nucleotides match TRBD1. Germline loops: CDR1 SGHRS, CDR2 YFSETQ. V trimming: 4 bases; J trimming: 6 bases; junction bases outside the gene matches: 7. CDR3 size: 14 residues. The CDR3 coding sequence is TGCGCCAGCAGCGGCACCGGGACAGGGGCCGAGCAGTACTTC. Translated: CASSGTGTGAEQYF.